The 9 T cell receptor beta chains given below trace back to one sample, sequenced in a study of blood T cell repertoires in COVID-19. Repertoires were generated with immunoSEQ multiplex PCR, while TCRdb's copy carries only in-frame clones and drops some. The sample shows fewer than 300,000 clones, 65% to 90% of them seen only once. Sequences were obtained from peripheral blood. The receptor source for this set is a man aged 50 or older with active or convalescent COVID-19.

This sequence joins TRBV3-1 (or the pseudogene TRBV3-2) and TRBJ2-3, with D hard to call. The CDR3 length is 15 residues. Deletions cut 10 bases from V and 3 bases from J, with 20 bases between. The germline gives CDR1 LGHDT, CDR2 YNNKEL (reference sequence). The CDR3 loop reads CATNLFAAPTDTQYF. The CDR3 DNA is TGTGCCACCAACTTGTTTGCGGCTCCGACAGATACGCAGTATTTT.

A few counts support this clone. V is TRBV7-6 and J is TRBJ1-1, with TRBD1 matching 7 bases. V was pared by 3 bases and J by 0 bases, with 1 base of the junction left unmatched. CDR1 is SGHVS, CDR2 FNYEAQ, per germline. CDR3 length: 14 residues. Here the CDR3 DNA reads TGTGCCAGCAGCTTGGGACAGATGAACACTGAAGCTTTCTTT. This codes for CASSLGQMNTEAFF.

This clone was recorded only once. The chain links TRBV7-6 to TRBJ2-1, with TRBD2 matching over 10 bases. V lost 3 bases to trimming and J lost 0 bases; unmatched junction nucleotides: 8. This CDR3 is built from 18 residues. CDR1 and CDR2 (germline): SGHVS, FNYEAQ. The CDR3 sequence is CASSFGIRTSGSYNEQFF. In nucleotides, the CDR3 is TGTGCCAGCAGCTTTGGGATCAGGACTAGCGGCTCCTACAATGAGCAGTTCTTC.

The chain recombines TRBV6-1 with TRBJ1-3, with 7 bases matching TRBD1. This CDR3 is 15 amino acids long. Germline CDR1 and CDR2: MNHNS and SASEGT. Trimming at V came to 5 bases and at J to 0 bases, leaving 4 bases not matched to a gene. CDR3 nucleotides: TGTGCCAGCAGTCAGGGGGAGGTCTCTGGAAACACCATATATTTT. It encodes CASSQGEVSGNTIYF.

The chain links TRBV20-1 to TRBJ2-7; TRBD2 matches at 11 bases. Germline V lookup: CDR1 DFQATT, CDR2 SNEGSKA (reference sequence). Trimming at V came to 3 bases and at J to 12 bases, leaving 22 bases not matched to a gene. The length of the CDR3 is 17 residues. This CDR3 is CSASARATYGTSGRRYF. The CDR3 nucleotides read TGCAGTGCTAGTGCTCGAGCGACCTACGGGACTAGCGGCCGACGGTACTTC.

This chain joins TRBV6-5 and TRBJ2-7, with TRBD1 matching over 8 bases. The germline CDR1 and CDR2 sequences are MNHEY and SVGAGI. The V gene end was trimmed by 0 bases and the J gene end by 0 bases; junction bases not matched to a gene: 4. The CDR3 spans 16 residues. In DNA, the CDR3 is TGTGCCAGCAGTTACTCGAGGACAGGGAGCTCCTACGAGCAGTACTTC. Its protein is CASSYSRTGSSYEQYF.

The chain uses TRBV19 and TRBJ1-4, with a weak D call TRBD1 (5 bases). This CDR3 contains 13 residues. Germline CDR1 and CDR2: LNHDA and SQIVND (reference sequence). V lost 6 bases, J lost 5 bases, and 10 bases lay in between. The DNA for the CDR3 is TGTGCCAGTAGAGACAGACCGAATGAAAAACTGTTTTTT. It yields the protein CASRDRPNEKLFF.

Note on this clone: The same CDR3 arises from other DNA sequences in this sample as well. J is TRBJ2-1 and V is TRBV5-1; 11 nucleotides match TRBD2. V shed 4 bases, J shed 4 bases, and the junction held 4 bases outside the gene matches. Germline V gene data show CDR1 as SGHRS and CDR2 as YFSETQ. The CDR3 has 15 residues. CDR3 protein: CASSPGTSGYNEQFF. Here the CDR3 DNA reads TGCGCCAGCAGCCCTGGGACTAGCGGTTACAATGAGCAGTTCTTC.

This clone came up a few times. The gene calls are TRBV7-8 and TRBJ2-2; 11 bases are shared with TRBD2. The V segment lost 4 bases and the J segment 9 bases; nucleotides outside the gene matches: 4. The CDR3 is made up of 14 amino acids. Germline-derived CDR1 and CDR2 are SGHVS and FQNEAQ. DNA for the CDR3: TGTGCCAGCAGCTCCTTAGCGGGAGGGCGGGAGCTGTTTTTT. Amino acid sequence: CASSSLAGGRELFF.